The clone carrying this T cell receptor (beta chain) was recorded many times. No antigen is known for it. Unique molecular identifiers were present on the cDNA, and a universal primer site came from template switching. Each CDR3 protein is one row after TCRdb ran MiXCR on the 5' RACE reads. Of just over 450,000 distinct CDR3 sequences detected, 12% to 15% appear once; the ten largest clones hold around 0.48%. The data belong to a study of identical twins. General observations from the study: For out-of-frame beta sequences, excess twin sharing was weaker.

With no exceptions, donors were healthy Caucasians. CDR1 is DFQATT and CDR2 is SNEGSKA in the germline V gene (reference sequence). The CDR3 has 15 residues. The V gene end was trimmed by 0 bases and the J gene end by 5 bases; junction bases not matched to a gene: 6. The sample also formed part of further work on yellow fever vaccine responses in identical twins.

The receptor was isolated from a woman younger than 35 in good health. The gene calls are TRBV20-1 and TRBJ2-2; 7 bases align to TRBD2. The specimen was CD4+ T cells sorted from blood. The CDR3 here is CSARDFASGTGELFF. In DNA form, the CDR3 reads TGCAGTGCTAGAGATTTCGCTAGCGGTACCGGGGAGCTGTTTTTT.